This T cell receptor (beta chain) was sequenced in a study of shared clonotypes between healthy human individuals. Study-level points and caveats: Generation probabilities were higher for clonotypes shared across all four sorted-subset donors than for unshared ones. Though the depth was large, rarefaction showed that sorted-subset sequencing was incomplete.

Original analysis: ImmunoSEQ junction-only sequences lacked quality scores, so their filtering differed. This table comes from immunoSEQ multiplex PCR, and its TCRdb copy is limited to in-frame clones, with some not included. That table gives V, J and clone size, and the DNA gave D and trimming. The sample lists roughly 1,500,000 clones; approximately 98% were seen once. Remarks on this clone: The antigen remains unidentified.

This CDR3 is 15 amino acids long. Trimming shortened V by 5 bases and J by 3 bases, and 16 bases separated the two germline ends. Per the germline V gene, CDR1 is SGHNT and CDR2 is YENEEA. Memory CD4+ cells were the fraction left after CD45RA+ naive selection. The chain has TRBV11-3 and TRBJ1-1; tentative D call: TRBD1 (6 bases). The clonotype was recovered from a man aged 30 to 45 in good health. What was sequenced was naive CD4+ T cells sorted from blood. Described subset: CD45RA+ positively selected. The chain's CDR3 is CASSDQTGGDTEAFF. In nucleotides, the CDR3 is TGTGCCAGCAGCGACCAGACAGGCGGGGACACTGAAGCTTTCTTT.